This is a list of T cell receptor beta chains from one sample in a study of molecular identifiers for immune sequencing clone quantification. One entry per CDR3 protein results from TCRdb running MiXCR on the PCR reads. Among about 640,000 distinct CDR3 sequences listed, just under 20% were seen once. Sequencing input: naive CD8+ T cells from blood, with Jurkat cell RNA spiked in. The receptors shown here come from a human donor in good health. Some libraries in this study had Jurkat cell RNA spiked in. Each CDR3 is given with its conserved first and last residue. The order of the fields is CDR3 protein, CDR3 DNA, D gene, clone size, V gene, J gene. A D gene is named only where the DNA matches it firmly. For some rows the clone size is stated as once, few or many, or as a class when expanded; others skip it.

CDR3: CSVAGGSTGELFF
DNA: TGCAGCGTTGCAGGGGGAAGCACCGGGGAGCTGTTTTTT
D: TRBD1
size: many
V: TRBV29-1
J: TRBJ2-2

CDR3: CASSIGEGDGYTF
DNA: TGTGCCAGTAGTATAGGAGAGGGGGACGGCTACACCTTC
D: .
size: few
V: TRBV19
J: TRBJ1-2

CDR3: CASSVRGDTQYF
DNA: TGTGCCAGCAGCGTCAGGGGAGATACGCAGTATTTT
D: .
size: many
V: TRBV9
J: TRBJ2-3

CDR3: CASSLTTVFGNTGELFF
DNA: TGTGCCAGCAGTTTAACGACGGTCTTCGGGAACACCGGGGAGCTGTTTTTT
D: .
size: many
V: TRBV12-3/TRBV12-4
J: TRBJ2-2

CDR3: CASSHYGELYQETQYF
DNA: TGTGCCAGCAGCCATTATGGGGAGCTGTACCAAGAGACCCAGTACTTC
D: .
size: many
V: TRBV12-3/TRBV12-4
J: TRBJ2-5

CDR3: CSVAGTVATNEKLFF
DNA: TGCAGCGTTGCTGGGACGGTTGCAACTAATGAAAAACTGTTTTTT
D: .
size: many
V: TRBV29-1
J: TRBJ1-4

CDR3: CASSFDPRGFDYNEQFF
DNA: TGTGCCAGCAGTTTTGATCCGCGGGGGTTTGACTACAATGAGCAGTTCTTC
D: TRBD2
size: few
V: TRBV27
J: TRBJ2-1

CDR3: CASSYPAYTGELFF
DNA: TGTGCCAGCAGTTACCCAGCTTACACCGGGGAGCTGTTTTTT
D: .
size: many
V: TRBV6-6
J: TRBJ2-2

CDR3: CASSYSSFNEKLFF
DNA: TGTGCCAGCAGTTACTCCAGTTTTAATGAAAAACTGTTTTTT
D: .
size: .
V: TRBV6-6
J: TRBJ1-4

CDR3: CAWSGGQGVAEQYF
DNA: TGTGCCTGGAGTGGGGGTCAGGGGGTGGCGGAGCAGTACTTC
D: TRBD1
size: .
V: TRBV30
J: TRBJ2-7

CDR3: CASSSQGAGELFF
DNA: TGTGCCAGCAGCTCACAGGGGGCCGGGGAGCTGTTTTTT
D: TRBD1
size: many
V: TRBV7-9
J: TRBJ2-2

CDR3: CAISQTGDTDGYTF
DNA: TGTGCCATCAGTCAAACTGGGGACACCGATGGCTACACCTTC
D: .
size: many
V: TRBV10-3
J: TRBJ1-2

CDR3: CASSFNPSGTPGYEQYF
DNA: TGTGCCAGCAGCTTTAATCCTAGCGGGACCCCTGGGTACGAGCAGTACTTC
D: TRBD2
size: many
V: TRBV7-9
J: TRBJ2-7

CDR3: CASRGTWSSTDTQYF
DNA: TGTGCCAGCAGAGGGACCTGGAGTAGCACAGATACGCAGTATTTT
D: .
size: many
V: TRBV6-1
J: TRBJ2-3

CDR3: CASRGGIEETQYF
DNA: TGCGCCAGCAGGGGAGGGATTGAAGAGACCCAGTACTTC
D: TRBD2
size: many
V: TRBV5-1
J: TRBJ2-5

CDR3: CASSQGSGMNTEAFF
DNA: TGCGCCAGCAGCCAAGGGTCAGGGATGAACACTGAAGCTTTCTTT
D: .
size: many
V: TRBV4-3
J: TRBJ1-1

CDR3: CASSHPGQDPTDTQYF
DNA: TGTGCCAGCAGTCACCCGGGACAGGACCCCACAGATACGCAGTATTTT
D: TRBD1
size: many
V: TRBV6-2/TRBV6-3
J: TRBJ2-3

CDR3: CASSPQLAGGYNEQFF
DNA: TGTGCCAGCAGCCCACAACTAGCGGGGGGGTACAATGAGCAGTTCTTC
D: TRBD2
size: .
V: TRBV11-3
J: TRBJ2-1

CDR3: CSVADGTQYGYTF
DNA: TGCAGCGTCGCCGATGGGACACAGTATGGCTACACCTTC
D: .
size: many
V: TRBV29-1
J: TRBJ1-2

CDR3: CASSQGQGEGNTIYF
DNA: TGCGCCAGCAGCCAGGGGCAGGGGGAAGGAAACACCATATATTTT
D: TRBD1
size: many
V: TRBV4-1
J: TRBJ1-3

CDR3: CASSPRGGDYEQYF
DNA: TGTGCCAGCAGTCCTAGGGGCGGAGACTACGAGCAGTACTTC
D: .
size: .
V: TRBV27
J: TRBJ2-7

CDR3: CASSLRGAYTEAFF
DNA: TGTGCCAGCAGTTTAAGGGGGGCCTACACTGAAGCTTTCTTT
D: .
size: many
V: TRBV27
J: TRBJ1-1

CDR3: CASTPGGNYNEQFF
DNA: TGTGCCAGCACCCCTGGCGGGAACTACAATGAGCAGTTCTTC
D: .
size: many
V: TRBV27
J: TRBJ2-1

CDR3: CASSFNPGQGPFYSNQPQHF
DNA: TGTGCCAGCAGCTTCAATCCGGGACAGGGCCCTTTTTATAGCAATCAGCCCCAGCATTTT
D: TRBD1
size: many
V: TRBV7-9
J: TRBJ1-5

CDR3: CASSASGWGYEQYF
DNA: TGCGCCAGCAGCGCTAGCGGGTGGGGCTACGAGCAGTACTTC
D: TRBD2
size: .
V: TRBV4-3
J: TRBJ2-7